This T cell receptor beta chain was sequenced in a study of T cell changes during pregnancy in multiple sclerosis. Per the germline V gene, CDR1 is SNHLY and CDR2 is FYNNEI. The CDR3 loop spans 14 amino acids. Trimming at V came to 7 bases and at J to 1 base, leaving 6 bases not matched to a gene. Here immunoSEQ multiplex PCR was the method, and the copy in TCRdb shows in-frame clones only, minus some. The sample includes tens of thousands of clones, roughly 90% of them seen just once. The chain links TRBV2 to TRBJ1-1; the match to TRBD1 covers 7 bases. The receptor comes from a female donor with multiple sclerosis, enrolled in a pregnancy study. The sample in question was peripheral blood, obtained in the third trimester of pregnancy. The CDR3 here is CASKGTATNTEAFF. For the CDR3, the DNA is TGTGCCAGCAAGGGGACAGCTACGAACACTGAAGCTTTCTTT.